The 27 T cell receptor beta chains below were found in one sample sequenced in a study of OX40 agonist ivuxolimab in advanced cancers. The method was immunoSEQ multiplex PCR; TCRdb's version includes in-frame clones alone and lacks a portion of them. This table has under 15,000 clones, around 83% appearing once. This specimen was CD4+ or CD8+ T cells sorted from blood, taken in a trial of the OX40 agonist ivuxolimab. These receptors were obtained from an adult with an advanced solid tumor such as melanoma, head and neck, liver or kidney cancer.

Many counts were recorded for this clone. The V call is TRBV7-3, the J call TRBJ2-1, with D uncertain. This CDR3 spans 13 amino acids. Germline V gene sequence: CDR1 SGHTA, CDR2 FQGTGA. V shed 2 bases and J shed 9 bases, with 11 bases lying between them. Written as DNA, the CDR3 is TGTGCCAGCAGCTTAGGGGTCCTCGGTGAGCAGTTCTTC. Its protein product is CASSLGVLGEQFF.

The chain links TRBV4-3 to TRBJ2-7; D is unresolved. The CDR3 consists of 14 residues. V lost 0 bases to trimming and J lost 3 bases, with 9 bases between them. Germline CDR1 is LGHNA and CDR2 is YSLEER. The CDR3 DNA reads TGCGCCAGCAGCCAAGATTGGAACAGCTACGAGCAGTACTTC. Translating it yields CASSQDWNSYEQYF.

The V gene is TRBV10-3, the J gene TRBJ1-1; 7 nucleotides agree with TRBD1. In germline, CDR1 is ENHRY, CDR2 SYGVKD. The CDR3 runs to 14 residues. V lost 4 bases and J lost 2; bases outside the gene matches: 4. CDR3 in amino acids: CAISAQGGNTEAFF. Here the CDR3 DNA reads TGTGCCATCAGTGCTCAAGGGGGCAACACTGAAGCTTTCTTT.

The chain recombines TRBV9 with TRBJ2-2, with no clear D. The CDR3 covers 12 residues. Germline V gives CDR1 SGDLS, CDR2 YYNGEE. V dropped 3 bases and J dropped 6 bases, with 6 bases sitting between them. CDR3 loop: CASSAAAGELFF. The CDR3 DNA sequence: TGTGCCAGCAGCGCGGCGGCCGGGGAGCTGTTTTTT.

V gene TRBV27 combines with J gene TRBJ2-7; 7 bases are shared with TRBD2. Germline values: CDR1 MNHEY, CDR2 SMNVEV (reference sequence). The CDR3 consists of 15 residues. Trimming at V came to 0 bases and at J to 4 bases, leaving 6 bases not matched to a gene. The CDR3 DNA sequence: TGTGCCAGCAGTTTATCCGGACTAGATCAGTACGAGCAGTACTTC. The encoded protein is CASSLSGLDQYEQYF.

This chain joins TRBV9 and TRBJ2-1; D is undetermined. The CDR3 extends over 15 amino acids. Trimming took 6 bases from V and 7 from J, leaving 20 bases between them. Germline V lookup: CDR1 SGDLS, CDR2 YYNGEE. CDR3 nucleotide sequence: TGTGCCAGCAACCCTTCTGGCCGGCAATGGAATGAGCAGTTCTTC. Its translation is CASNPSGRQWNEQFF.

Worth noting for this clone: Other DNA variants within this sample encode the same CDR3. This chain uses TRBV2 with TRBJ1-2, with TRBD1 as a possible D gene (6 bases). CDR3 length: 17 residues. Between the trimmed V and J ends, which lost 2 bases and 4 bases, there was a span of 20 bases. CDR1 and CDR2 from the germline V gene are SNHLY and FYNNEI. DNA of the CDR3: TGTGCCAGCAGTGAACGACAGGCCCCTTACTCTCCCTATGGCTACACCTTC. Translating gives CASSERQAPYSPYGYTF. The full variable domain, rest sourced from reference TRBV2 and TRBJ1-2, is EPEVTQTPSHQVTQMGQEVILRCVPISNHLYFYWYRQILGQKVEFLVSFYNNEISEKSEIFDDQFSVERPDGSNFTLKIRSTKLEDSAMYFCASSERQAPYSPYGYTFGSGTRLTVV.

The chain employs TRBV5-8 and TRBJ2-3; either TRBD1 or TRBD2 may supply D (5 bases each). V lost 5 bases and J lost 0, with 16 bases in between. Germline-derived CDR1 and CDR2 are SGHTS and YDEGEE. The CDR3 is 16 amino acids. The CDR3, as DNA: TGTGCCAGCAGTTACGGGGACGGTTCTAGCACAGATACGCAGTATTTT. Translating it yields CASSYGDGSSTDTQYF.

V gene TRBV25-1 combines with J gene TRBJ2-1; D not resolved. The CDR3 has 15 amino acids. The germline gives CDR1 MGHDK, CDR2 SYGVNS. The V end was cut by 3 bases, the J end by 7 bases, with 16 bases between. The CDR3 bases are TGTGCCAGCAGTGAGCTTAGGCCAATTCAAAATGAGCAGTTCTTC. Protein product: CASSELRPIQNEQFF.

The chain employs TRBV29-1 and TRBJ2-2; D not certain. The CDR3 totals 12 residues. Germline V lookup: CDR1 SQVTM, CDR2 ANQGSEA. The V and J ends lost 2 bases and 6 bases respectively, with 7 bases between them. CDR3 nucleotide sequence: TGCAGCGTTGAATGGAGAGCCGGGGAGCTGTTTTTT. This translates into CSVEWRAGELFF.

This clone was detected once. The CDR3 bases are TGTGCCAGCAGTCCGGGGCAGAATCAGCCCCAGCATTTT. Translating gives CASSPGQNQPQHF. The chain employs TRBV5-4 and TRBJ1-5; maybe TRBD1 (5 bases). Between the trimmed V and J ends, which lost 5 bases and 4 bases, there was a span of 10 bases. Germline V gene sequence: CDR1 SGHNT, CDR2 YYREEE (reference sequence). This CDR3 contains 13 residues.

The CDR3 spells CASSLDGTVGYEQYF. CDR3 nucleotides: TGTGCCAGCAGCTTAGACGGGACAGTAGGCTACGAGCAGTACTTC. The chain has TRBV7-2 and TRBJ2-7; TRBD1 matches at 7 bases. Germline-derived CDR1 and CDR2 are SGHTA and FQGNSA. V shed 1 base and J 3 bases; nucleotides not matched to a gene: 6. The CDR3 is 15 residues long.

The chain couples TRBV6-6 to TRBJ1-5, with D possibly being TRBD1 (6 bases). Trimming cost V 6 bases and J 0 bases, with 12 bases left between them. The length of the CDR3 is 15 residues. Germline loops: CDR1 MNHNY, CDR2 SVGAGI (reference sequence). The chain's CDR3 is CASRDSIYSNQPQHF. The CDR3 DNA reads as TGTGCCAGCAGGGACAGCATTTATAGCAATCAGCCCCAGCATTTT.

Many counts were recorded for this clone. The chain links TRBV7-9 to TRBJ1-2; 7 bases map to TRBD1. This CDR3 has 15 amino acids. V lost 5 bases, J lost 4 bases, and 10 bases stayed unmatched. Germline V gene data show CDR1 as SEHNR and CDR2 as FQNEAQ (reference sequence). The CDR3 DNA follows: TGTGCCAGCAGCGGGGACCGGGACAGACTCTATGGCTACACCTTC. Translated: CASSGDRDRLYGYTF.

The rearrangement joins TRBV9 to TRBJ1-1; D may be TRBD1 (5 bases). This CDR3 is built from 14 residues. Trimming left V 0 bases short and J 4 bases short, with 10 bases between. The V gene's germline CDR1 is SGDLS and CDR2 YYNGEE. Here the CDR3 reads CASSVEGESTEAFF. The CDR3 coding sequence is TGTGCCAGCAGCGTAGAAGGGGAGAGCACTGAAGCTTTCTTT. The complete variable domain, with remaining parts taken from reference TRBV9 and TRBJ1-1, reads DSGVTQTPKHLITATGQRVTLRCSPRSGDLSVYWYQQSLDQGLQFLIQYYNGEERAKGNILERFSAQQFPDLHSELNLSSLELGDSALYFCASSVEGESTEAFFGQGTRLTVV.

V usage is TRBV5-5 and J usage is TRBJ1-3; 8 bases match TRBD1. The germline gives CDR1 SGHKS, CDR2 YYEKEE (reference sequence). J was trimmed by 3 bases and V by 4 bases; bases with no gene match: 6. This CDR3 has 15 residues. DNA for the CDR3: TGTGCCAGCAGCCTCGGGACAGGAGGTGGAAACACCATATATTTT. Translating it yields CASSLGTGGGNTIYF.

With respect to this clone: An end of the junction does not agree with germline; a read error may underlie this. V and J are TRBV6-1 and TRBJ2-7; maybe TRBD2 (5 bases). The V gene's germline CDR1 is MNHNS and CDR2 SASEGT. This CDR3 is built from 16 residues. This chain's CDR3 is CAISAEVGDNLYEQYF. Written as DNA, the CDR3 is TGTGCCATCAGTGCGGAGGTGGGAGACAACTTATACGAGCAGTACTTC.

This rearrangement joins TRBV7-8 to TRBJ2-7; D gene ambiguous. V lost 5 bases and J 6 bases, leaving 23 bases between the germline ends. CDR1 and CDR2 from the germline V gene are SGHVS and FQNEAQ. This CDR3 has 16 residues. In DNA form, the CDR3 reads TGTGCCAGCAGCCGAGCCGTTTGGGCCTTAGCATCCGAGCAGTACTTC. Translated: CASSRAVWALASEQYF.

This clone was seen once. V is TRBV10-3 and J is TRBJ2-5, with D maybe TRBD2 (5 bases). V was pared by 6 bases and J by 1 base, with 9 bases between. The germline CDR1 and CDR2 sequences are ENHRY and SYGVKD. This CDR3 is 13 amino acids long. This CDR3 is CAIRAELQETQYF. The CDR3 coding sequence is TGTGCCATCAGAGCGGAACTCCAAGAGACCCAGTACTTC.

The V gene is TRBV6-5, the J gene TRBJ1-2, with 7 bases fitting TRBD1. In germline, CDR1 is MNHEY, CDR2 SVGAGI. V shed 2 bases and J 8 bases; nucleotides not matched to a gene: 8. CDR3 size: 14 residues. CDR3 in DNA: TGTGCCAGCAGTTACAGTCAGGGGGTGGGAGGCTACACCTTC. This sequence encodes CASSYSQGVGGYTF.

J is TRBJ1-5 and V is TRBV27, with TRBD1 as a possible D gene (5 bases). This CDR3 is built from 14 residues. The germline V gene encodes CDR1 MNHEY and CDR2 SMNVEV (reference sequence). Trimming took 1 base from V and 6 from J, leaving 10 bases between them. DNA of the CDR3: TGTGCCAGCAGTTTATTCGACAGAGCTCAGCCCCAGCATTTT. Translated, it gives CASSLFDRAQPQHF.

The CDR3 reads CATSRARDSYNEQFF. CDR3 bases: TGTGCCACCAGCAGGGCCCGGGACAGCTACAATGAGCAGTTCTTC. V usage is TRBV15 and J usage is TRBJ2-1; TRBD1 aligns across 7 bases. The CDR3 consists of 15 residues. The germline CDR1 and CDR2 sequences are LNHNV and YYDKDF (reference sequence). Trimming at V came to 3 bases and at J to 3 bases, leaving 5 bases not matched to a gene.

This CDR3 reads CASSGQGLAGTDTQYF. The CDR3 DNA follows: TGTGCCAGCAGTGGACAGGGACTAGCGGGGACAGATACGCAGTATTTT. The V gene is TRBV27, the J gene TRBJ2-3; 13 nucleotides agree with TRBD2. This CDR3 spans 16 amino acids. Per germline, CDR1 MNHEY and CDR2 SMNVEV (reference sequence). J was trimmed by 3 bases and V by 5 bases; bases with no gene match: 5.

This clone was detected only a few times. This chain links TRBV4-1 with TRBJ1-1; D is ambiguous. The V and J ends lost 4 bases and 3 bases respectively, with 12 bases between them. CDR1 is MGHRA, CDR2 YSYEKL, per germline. There are 14 residues in the CDR3. The CDR3 bases are TGCGCCAGCAGCCCCGGAAATAGGCACACTGAAGCTTTCTTT. Protein sequence: CASSPGNRHTEAFF.

The chain couples TRBV29-1 to TRBJ2-1; TRBD2 aligns across 8 bases. Germline CDR1 reads SQVTM; CDR2 reads ANQGSEA. This CDR3 contains 13 residues. J gave up 1 base and V 7 bases, and 3 bases lay outside the gene matches. The CDR3 loop is CSATGGSYNEQFF. DNA for the CDR3: TGCAGCGCAACGGGGGGGTCCTACAATGAGCAGTTCTTC.

This clone was recorded once. The rearrangement joins TRBV28 to TRBJ2-1; D gene uncertain. V lost 7 bases to trimming and J lost 6 bases, with 16 bases between them. Germline V lookup: CDR1 MDHEN, CDR2 SYDVKM. The CDR3 spans 14 residues. CDR3 sequence (DNA): TGTGCCAGCACCCCTCTTAACGGTCGCAATGAGCAGTTCTTC. Translating gives CASTPLNGRNEQFF.

A few counts support this clone. The CDR3 region has the DNA TGTGCCAGTAGTATTCTAGCGGGGGACACCTACGAGCAGTACTTC. It yields the protein CASSILAGDTYEQYF. This sequence joins TRBV19 and TRBJ2-7; 10 nucleotides line up with TRBD2. Germline V lookup: CDR1 LNHDA, CDR2 SQIVND (reference sequence). The CDR3 is 15 amino acids. V gave up 3 bases and J gave up 2 bases; unmatched junction bases: 4. Based on the CDR3 plus reference TRBV19 and TRBJ2-7, the full variable domain is DGGITQSPKYLFRKEGQNVTLSCEQNLNHDAMYWYRQDPGQGLRLIYYSQIVNDFQKGDIAEGYSVSREKKESFPLTVTSAQKNPTAFYLCASSILAGDTYEQYFGPGTRLTVT.